A selection of T cell receptor beta chains follows, all from one sample in a study of blood T cell repertoires in COVID-19. The table came from immunoSEQ multiplex PCR; TCRdb's copy has only in-frame clones and leaves some out. This table holds 100,000 or so clones, around nine tenths found once. What was sequenced was peripheral blood. These receptors were obtained from a man in his fifties or sixties with acute or convalescent COVID-19. Both conserved end residues are part of each CDR3. A D gene is named only where the DNA matches it firmly. Size tells how often a clone was seen (once, few, many) or the class of an expanded clone, and some rows leave it out.

V gene	D gene	clone size	J gene	CDR3 protein	CDR3 DNA
TRBV6-2/TRBV6-3	TRBD1	few	TRBJ1-5	CASSRDRGYQPQHF	TGTGCCAGCAGTAGGGACAGAGGGTATCAGCCCCAGCATTTT
TRBV11-3	TRBD2	.	TRBJ2-1	CASSLDGGGVYNEQFF	TGTGCCAGCAGCTTAGATGGCGGGGGGGTCTACAATGAGCAGTTCTTC
TRBV6-5	TRBD1	.	TRBJ2-5	CASIFGTAQETQYF	TGTGCCAGCATTTTCGGGACAGCTCAAGAGACCCAGTACTTC
TRBV7-8	.	few	TRBJ2-7	CASSLVSRTYEQYF	TGTGCCAGCAGCTTAGTTTCCAGGACCTACGAGCAGTACTTC
TRBV6-1	TRBD2	.	TRBJ2-7	CASSEWGGLDWEQYF	TGTGCCAGCAGTGAATGGGGGGGACTTGATTGGGAGCAGTACTTC
TRBV6-2/TRBV6-3	TRBD2	.	TRBJ2-1	CASSYGSSGGNNEQFF	TGTGCCAGCAGTTACGGGAGTAGCGGGGGCAACAATGAGCAGTTCTTC
TRBV27	.	once	TRBJ2-7	CASSFDSRRQYF	TGTGCCAGCAGTTTTGACTCAAGGCGGCAGTACTTC
TRBV19	TRBD1	.	TRBJ1-2	CASSLQGAQGYTF	TGTGCCAGTAGTTTACAGGGGGCACAGGGCTACACCTTC
TRBV4-1	TRBD1	.	TRBJ1-5	CASSQDRDSQPQHF	TGCGCCAGCAGCCAAGATAGGGACAGTCAGCCCCAGCATTTT
TRBV4-3	.	.	TRBJ2-1	CASSQESRWPYNEQFF	TGCGCCAGCAGCCAAGAGTCACGCTGGCCCTACAATGAGCAGTTCTTC
TRBV3-1/TRBV3-2	TRBD1	.	TRBJ2-1	CASSQAGDRGEFF	TGTGCCAGCAGCCAAGCCGGGGACAGGGGGGAATTCTTC
TRBV5-1	.	.	TRBJ2-7	CASSLLGYEGEQYF	TGCGCCAGCAGCTTGTTGGGGTACGAGGGCGAGCAGTACTTC
TRBV5-8	.	.	TRBJ2-5	CASSPRGSGRQETQYF	TGTGCCAGCAGCCCGCGGGGTAGCGGCAGACAAGAGACCCAGTACTTC
TRBV6-6	.	.	TRBJ1-1	CASSLGGAEAFF	TGTGCCAGCAGTCTGGGGGGGGCTGAAGCTTTCTTT
TRBV5-6	.	.	TRBJ2-3	CASSFGVGSPGTDTQYF	TGTGCCAGCAGCTTTGGAGTCGGGTCGCCAGGCACAGATACGCAGTATTTT
TRBV30	.	.	TRBJ2-1	CAWSVLRNEQFF	TGTGCCTGGAGTGTATTGCGGAATGAGCAGTTCTTC
TRBV6-1	TRBD1	.	TRBJ1-1	CASSEMSGGTSTEAFF	TGTGCCAGCAGTGAAATGTCAGGGGGCACAAGCACTGAAGCTTTCTTT
TRBV5-4	TRBD1	.	TRBJ1-2	CASRIRDRTISGYTF	TGTGCCAGCAGAATCCGGGACAGGACGATAAGCGGCTACACCTTC
TRBV5-1	TRBD2	few	TRBJ2-6	CASNGIAGPSGANVLTF	TGCGCCAGCAACGGGATAGCGGGACCCTCTGGGGCCAACGTCCTGACTTTC
TRBV30	TRBD1	.	TRBJ1-1	CAWRDRVDTEAFF	TGTGCCTGGAGGGACAGGGTGGACACTGAAGCTTTCTTT
TRBV12-2	.	.	TRBJ2-3	CASRLVGAADTQYF	TGTGCAAGTCGCTTAGTGGGGGCTGCAGATACGCAGTATTTT
TRBV14	TRBD1	.	TRBJ2-3	CASSHRAGGLDTQYF	TGTGCCAGCAGCCACAGGGCAGGGGGCTTGGATACGCAGTATTTT
TRBV6-5	TRBD1	once	TRBJ1-1	CATRKQGAVITEAFF	TGTGCCACCCGAAAACAGGGGGCGGTAATCACTGAAGCTTTCTTT
TRBV24-1	TRBD2	.	TRBJ2-1	CATSDSSGRGSYNEQFF	TGTGCCACCAGTGACTCTAGCGGGAGGGGGTCCTACAATGAGCAGTTCTTC
TRBV2	TRBD2	.	TRBJ2-1	CASSEAPGLASHEQFF	TGTGCCAGCAGTGAAGCCCCGGGACTAGCGTCCCATGAGCAGTTCTTC
TRBV5-4	TRBD1	.	TRBJ1-2	CASSLGGTGEIGYTF	TGTGCCAGCAGCTTGGGGGGGACAGGGGAAATTGGCTACACCTTC
TRBV7-9	.	.	TRBJ1-4	CASSLRGGLEKLFF	TGTGCCAGCAGCTTAAGAGGGGGTTTGGAAAAACTGTTTTTT
TRBV7-2	TRBD1	.	TRBJ1-1	CASSLRQGTEAFF	TGTGCCAGCAGCTTACGACAGGGTACTGAAGCTTTCTTT
TRBV30	.	.	TRBJ1-3	CAWSGQQNTIYF	TGTGCCTGGAGTGGACAGCAAAACACCATATATTTT
TRBV30	.	.	TRBJ1-6	CAWRPLGGRLSSYNSPLHF	TGTGCCTGGAGACCATTGGGGGGACGGCTAAGCTCCTATAATTCACCCCTCCACTTT
TRBV14	TRBD2	.	TRBJ2-1	CASSPMGASGRFGEQFF	TGTGCCAGCAGCCCTATGGGGGCTAGCGGGAGGTTTGGTGAGCAGTTCTTC
TRBV4-1	TRBD1	.	TRBJ1-4	CASSQRGQTNEKLFF	TGCGCCAGCAGCCAAAGGGGACAGACTAATGAAAAACTGTTTTTT
TRBV19	TRBD1	.	TRBJ1-5	CASSNRGSNQPQHF	TGTGCCAGTAGTAACAGGGGCAGCAATCAGCCCCAGCATTTT
TRBV6-5	TRBD2	.	TRBJ2-1	CASSYGGLAGNNEQFF	TGTGCCAGCAGTTACGGGGGACTAGCGGGAAACAATGAGCAGTTCTTC
TRBV6-5	.	.	TRBJ1-2	CASLLRGGSGYTF	TGTGCCAGCCTATTAAGAGGAGGGAGCGGCTACACCTTC
TRBV14	TRBD2	.	TRBJ2-1	CASSQARGGLNEQFF	TGTGCCAGCAGCCAAGCACGGGGGGGACTCAATGAGCAGTTCTTC
TRBV7-9	.	.	TRBJ1-6	CASSLAGVAASPLHF	TGTGCCAGCAGCTTAGCAGGAGTAGCTGCTTCACCCCTCCACTTT
TRBV10-3	TRBD1	.	TRBJ1-1	CAISESRQGMVEAFF	TGTGCCATCAGTGAGTCCCGACAGGGCATGGTTGAAGCTTTCTTT